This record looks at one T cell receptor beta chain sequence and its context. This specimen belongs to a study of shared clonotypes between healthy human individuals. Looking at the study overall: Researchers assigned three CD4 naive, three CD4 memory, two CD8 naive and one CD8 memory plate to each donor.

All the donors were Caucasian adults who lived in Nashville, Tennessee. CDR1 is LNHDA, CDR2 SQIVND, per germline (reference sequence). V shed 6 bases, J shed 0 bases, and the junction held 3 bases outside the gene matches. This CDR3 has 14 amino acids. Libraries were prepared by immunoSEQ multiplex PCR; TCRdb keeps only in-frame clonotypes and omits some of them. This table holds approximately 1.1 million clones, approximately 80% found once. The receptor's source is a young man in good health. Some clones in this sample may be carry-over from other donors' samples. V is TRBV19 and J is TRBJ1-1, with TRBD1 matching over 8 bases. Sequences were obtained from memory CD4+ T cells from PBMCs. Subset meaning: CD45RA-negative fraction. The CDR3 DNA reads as TGTGCCAGTAGCCGGACAGGGCTGAACACTGAAGCTTTCTTT. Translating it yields CASSRTGLNTEAFF.